The 3 T cell receptor beta chains reported below all come from one sample, sequenced in a study of glioma-infiltrating T cells. Using RNA template, CDR3s of TCR alpha and beta were amplified with iRepertoire arm-PCR. TCRdb analysed the multiplex PCR reads with MiXCR anew, one entry per CDR3 protein. Of 90,000 or so distinct CDR3 sequences listed, 35% to 45% are singletons. Sequenced sample: glioma tissue, nonneoplastic brain tissue, or PBMCs (not recorded which). Receptor source: a human donor with low-grade glioma or glioblastoma, undergoing nonglioma brain surgery, or in good health (not recorded which).

The sample holds many counts of this clonotype. The V and J genes are TRBV7-8 and TRBJ2-3; TRBD1 matches 7 bases. The CDR3 contains 14 residues. V lost 4 bases, J lost 6 bases, and 7 bases stayed unmatched. Germline V gene sequence: CDR1 SGHVS, CDR2 FQNEAQ. This chain's CDR3 is CASSYEGGADTQYF. The CDR3, as DNA: TGTGCCAGCAGCTATGAAGGGGGCGCGGATACGCAGTATTTT. The full variable domain, completed using reference TRBV7-8 and TRBJ2-3, is GAGVSQSPRYKVAKRGQDVALRCDPISGHVSLFWYQQALGQGPEFLTYFQNEAQLDKSGLPSDRFFAERPEGSVSTLKIQRTQQEDSAVYLCASSYEGGADTQYFGPGTRLTVL.

Ten or more counts support this clonotype. This chain uses TRBV7-9 with TRBJ1-4, with D unresolved. This CDR3 has 14 residues. Germline CDR1 and CDR2: SEHNR and FQNEAQ (reference sequence). V was shortened by 0 bases and J by 7 bases, with 9 bases between the two germline ends. The CDR3 reads CASSLAGISEKLFF. The CDR3 DNA reads as TGTGCCAGCAGCTTAGCGGGTATAAGTGAAAAACTGTTTTTT.

This clonotype was seen a handful of times. This chain connects TRBV29-1 to TRBJ2-7; 8 nucleotides match TRBD2. CDR3 length: 15 amino acids. Germline assignment: CDR1 SQVTM and CDR2 ANQGSEA. Losses at the gene ends were 0 bases for V and 4 bases for J; bases not matched to a gene: 8. CDR3 sequence (DNA): TGCAGCGTTGAAGAGCGTCGGGGGGGGGGGTACGAGCAGTACTTC. Its translation is CSVEERRGGGYEQYF.